One sample yielded the 28 T cell receptor beta chains listed below, sequenced in a study of beta chain features in type 1 diabetes. Overall study results and limits: A moderate, significant TCRB CDR3 shortening appeared in type 1 diabetes across four CD4+ subsets.

No antigen has been identified for these receptors. Sequenced material consisted of expressed TCRB transcripts (all of the isolated RNA was reverse transcribed). TCRdb keeps only in-frame clones here, not all; method: immunoSEQ multiplex PCR. The sample has 150,000 to 190,000 clones, approximately 10% seen once; the top ten hold 0.5%. Sequenced input: central memory CD4+ T cells from blood. The source is a man aged 25 to 45 with type 1 diabetes.

This clone was detected only a few times. V usage is TRBV19 and J usage is TRBJ2-3; the match to TRBD1 covers 8 bases. V gave up 3 bases and J gave up 5 bases; unmatched junction bases: 4. CDR3 length: 14 amino acids. Germline V CDR1 and CDR2: LNHDA, SQIVND (reference sequence). The CDR3: CASSIDRGQDTQYF. CDR3 nucleotide sequence: TGTGCCAGTAGTATCGACAGGGGCCAAGATACGCAGTATTTT. Looking up the rest from reference TRBV19 and TRBJ2-3 gives the full variable domain: DGGITQSPKYLFRKEGQNVTLSCEQNLNHDAMYWYRQDPGQGLRLIYYSQIVNDFQKGDIAEGYSVSREKKESFPLTVTSAQKNPTAFYLCASSIDRGQDTQYFGPGTRLTVL.

The sample holds a few counts of this clone. The chain combines TRBV29-1 with TRBJ1-1; D not certain. The CDR3 is 12 amino acids. CDR1 is SQVTM, CDR2 ANQGSEA, per germline. Trimming removed 2 bases at V and 5 bases at J, with 9 bases between. The CDR3 protein is CSVEIRRTEAFF. CDR3 nucleotides: TGCAGCGTTGAAATTAGGCGGACTGAAGCTTTCTTT.

V is TRBV30 and J is TRBJ2-7; perhaps TRBD2 as D (5 bases). Germline lookup yields CDR1 GTSNPN and CDR2 SVGIG (reference sequence). There are 14 residues in the CDR3. Trimming shortened V by 3 bases and J by 0 bases, and 12 bases separated the two germline ends. In nucleotides, the CDR3 is TGTGCCTGGAGAAAAAGCGGAAGCTCCTACGAGCAGTACTTC. As protein: CAWRKSGSSYEQYF.

This clone showed up just a few times. V is TRBV2 and J is TRBJ2-5, with TRBD2 as a possible D gene (6 bases). Deletions cut 6 bases from V and 2 bases from J, with 7 bases between. The length of the CDR3 is 12 residues. Germline assignment: CDR1 SNHLY and CDR2 FYNNEI. CDR3 sequence reads: CASREGQETQYF. The CDR3 DNA sequence: TGTGCCAGCAGGGAGGGTCAAGAGACCCAGTACTTC.

The chain uses TRBV28 and TRBJ1-2; a possible D gene is TRBD1 (6 bases). CDR1 and CDR2 (germline): MDHEN, SYDVKM. Trimming removed 5 bases at V and 5 bases at J, with 9 bases between. The CDR3 spans 12 residues. CDR3 in DNA: TGTGCCAGCAGTCCAGGGGAATATGGCTACACCTTC. It codes for CASSPGEYGYTF.

This chain joins TRBV11-2 and TRBJ2-1, with 8 bases fitting TRBD2. V was pared by 0 bases and J by 7 bases, with 5 bases of the junction left unmatched. Germline V gene lookup returns CDR1 SGHAT and CDR2 FQNNGV. CDR3 length equals 15 residues. CDR3 protein: CASSLDREGYNEQFF. CDR3 in DNA: TGTGCCAGCAGCTTAGATCGGGAGGGTTATAATGAGCAGTTCTTC.

The chain combines TRBV19 with TRBJ2-7; D remains unclear. The CDR3 runs to 14 residues. With 3 bases removed from V and 3 bases from J, the gap between germline ends came to 12 bases. The germline V gene has CDR1 LNHDA and CDR2 SQIVND (reference sequence). CDR3 in DNA: TGTGCCAGTAGTATGTTATTAAGCTTCTACGAGCAGTACTTC. Protein: CASSMLLSFYEQYF.

This clone came up a few times. The chain carries TRBV5-1 and TRBJ2-1; TRBD2 agrees at 12 bases. The CDR3 consists of 15 residues. Germline-derived CDR1 and CDR2 are SGHRS and YFSETQ. The ends lost 4 bases at V and 7 bases at J; junction bases unmatched: 6. CDR3 in DNA: TGCGCCAGCAGCCCACTAGCGGGAGGTGGTAATGAGCAGTTCTTC. Protein sequence: CASSPLAGGGNEQFF. The full variable domain, completed using reference TRBV5-1 and TRBJ2-1, is KAGVTQTPRYLIKTRGQQVTLSCSPISGHRSVSWYQQTPGQGLQFLFEYFSETQRNKGNFPGRFSGRQFSNSRSEMNVSTLELGDSALYLCASSPLAGGGNEQFFGPGTRLTVL.

This clone turned up a few times. The chain recombines TRBV29-1 with TRBJ1-4, with D possibly TRBD1 on 6 matching bases. The CDR3 consists of 13 residues. V lost 4 bases and J 7 bases, leaving 13 bases between the germline ends. In germline, CDR1 is SQVTM, CDR2 ANQGSEA. The CDR3 protein is CSVGQGWGEKLFF. The CDR3 region has the DNA TGCAGCGTTGGGCAGGGGTGGGGTGAAAAACTGTTTTTT.

In DNA, the CDR3 is TGTGCCAGTAGTAGAGACCGGGACAGTTCCTTGGGCACTGAAGCTTTCTTT. This translates into CASSRDRDSSLGTEAFF. The chain links TRBV19 to TRBJ1-1, with 7 bases aligning to TRBD1. The V and J ends lost 4 bases and 4 bases, in that order; junction bases with no gene match: 15. The length of the CDR3 is 17 residues. Germline V gene data show CDR1 as LNHDA and CDR2 as SQIVND (reference sequence).

A few counts support this clone. The rearrangement links TRBV27 to TRBJ2-7; 11 bases are a match to TRBD2. V trimming: 6 bases; J trimming: 4 bases; junction bases outside the gene matches: 8. This CDR3 has 15 amino acids. Germline CDR1 is MNHEY and CDR2 is SMNVEV (reference sequence). The CDR3 region is CASRYGTSGLYEQYF. Written as DNA, the CDR3 is TGTGCCAGCAGATACGGGACTAGCGGACTGTACGAGCAGTACTTC.

This clone has a handful of counts. The V call is TRBV28, the J call TRBJ2-5, with TRBD1 identical over 7 bases. V lost 6 bases and J lost 4; bases outside the gene matches: 14. The CDR3 is 16 residues long. CDR1 is MDHEN and CDR2 is SYDVKM in the germline V gene. CDR3 sequence: CASSTLGGQSLETQYF. Here the CDR3 DNA reads TGTGCCAGCAGCACATTAGGGGGACAGTCCTTAGAGACCCAGTACTTC.

This rearrangement joins TRBV28 to TRBJ1-1, with D tentatively TRBD1 (5 bases). Trimming pared 6 bases from V and 10 bases from J, leaving 18 bases between. Germline V gene lookup returns CDR1 MDHEN and CDR2 SYDVKM. This CDR3 region has 13 residues. CDR3 protein: CASSPRGGRRAFF. The CDR3 DNA follows: TGTGCCAGCAGCCCCCGGGGGGGGAGGCGAGCTTTCTTT.

This clone has at least ten counts. The chain links TRBV9 to TRBJ1-3; 7 bases map to TRBD1. Trimming cost V 4 bases and J 3 bases; bases outside gene matches: 7. There are 15 residues in the CDR3. Germline lookup yields CDR1 SGDLS and CDR2 YYNGEE. The CDR3 region is CASSFNRGGGNTIYF. The CDR3 DNA follows: TGTGCCAGCAGCTTCAACAGGGGCGGTGGAAACACCATATATTTT.

This clone was picked up a small number of times. The genes are TRBV29-1 and TRBJ1-5; TRBD1 matches 10 bases. J was trimmed by 2 bases and V by 5 bases; bases with no gene match: 6. The CDR3 has 15 residues. Germline loops: CDR1 SQVTM, CDR2 ANQGSEA. The CDR3 loop is CSVQTGGSGNQPQHF. As DNA, the CDR3 is TGCAGCGTTCAGACAGGGGGCTCGGGCAATCAGCCCCAGCATTTT.

This clone was found a few times. The V call is TRBV4-2, the J call TRBJ2-1; 7 bases map to TRBD2. Unmatched junction bases numbered 5, after V lost 1 base and J lost 5 bases. The germline V gene encodes CDR1 LGHNA and CDR2 YNFKEQ. There are 15 residues in the CDR3. The CDR3 protein is CASSQAQRENNEQFF. In DNA form, the CDR3 reads TGTGCCAGCAGCCAAGCCCAGCGGGAAAACAATGAGCAGTTCTTC.

This clone was seen more than once but under ten times. The chain has TRBV2 and TRBJ2-7; 7 nucleotides line up with TRBD2. Trimming at V came to 7 bases and at J to 6 bases, leaving 12 bases not matched to a gene. The CDR3 totals 14 residues. Germline CDR1 is SNHLY and CDR2 is FYNNEI. The CDR3 spells CASTRASGAGEQYF. CDR3 DNA sequence: TGTGCCAGCACACGAGCTAGCGGTGCGGGCGAGCAGTACTTC.

CDR3 bases: TGTGCCAGCAACAGGGTCAATGAGCAGTTCTTC. Its translation is CASNRVNEQFF. This rearrangement joins TRBV25-1 to TRBJ2-1; the D gene is possibly TRBD1 (6 bases). CDR3 size: 11 residues. The germline V gene has CDR1 MGHDK and CDR2 SYGVNS. V gave up 7 bases and J gave up 6 bases, with 7 bases separating them.

The J gene is TRBJ1-5, the V gene TRBV27; 9 nucleotides align to TRBD1. CDR3 size: 15 residues. V shed 3 bases, J shed 6 bases, and the junction held 6 bases outside the gene matches. The germline CDR1 and CDR2 sequences are MNHEY and SMNVEV (reference sequence). The CDR3 nucleotides are TGTGCCAGCAGTTTTGCGGGACAGGGAAGTCAGCCCCAGCATTTT. It yields the protein CASSFAGQGSQPQHF.

V is TRBV29-1 and J is TRBJ2-3; TRBD2 is a possible D gene (6 bases). Per germline, CDR1 SQVTM and CDR2 ANQGSEA. Trimming cost V 2 bases and J 12 bases, with 9 bases left between them. There are 10 residues in the CDR3. The CDR3 loop is CSVEWGDQYF. In nucleotides, the CDR3 is TGCAGCGTTGAATGGGGGGATCAGTATTTT.

V and J are TRBV7-2 and TRBJ1-5; D remains unclear. The CDR3 has 16 residues. CDR1 and CDR2 from the germline V gene are SGHTA and FQGNSA. V lost 1 base to trimming and J lost 0 bases, with 10 bases between them. The CDR3 region is CASSLGEAYSNQPQHF. CDR3 bases: TGTGCCAGCAGCTTAGGCGAGGCCTATAGCAATCAGCCCCAGCATTTT.

V usage is TRBV6-5 and J usage is TRBJ1-2; maybe TRBD1 (6 bases). V lost 6 bases and J lost 1, with 6 bases in between. The CDR3 totals 12 residues. Germline V gene lookup returns CDR1 MNHEY and CDR2 SVGAGI. CDR3 sequence reads: CASRDSNYGYTF. In nucleotides, the CDR3 is TGTGCCAGCAGGGACAGTAACTATGGCTACACCTTC.

The chain joins TRBV6-6 to TRBJ2-7, with D perhaps TRBD1 (5 bases). The CDR3 runs 14 residues. Trimming cost V 10 bases and J 0 bases, with 16 bases left between them. Germline CDR1 and CDR2: MNHNY and SVGAGI (reference sequence). The CDR3 coding sequence is TGTGCCATTGAAGACAGACCTAGCTCCTACGAGCAGTACTTC. Protein product: CAIEDRPSSYEQYF.

This clone was seen a few times. The CDR3 region has the DNA TGTGCCAGCAGTGGCGCCGGGAGTGTGAACACCGGGGAGCTGTTTTTT. Protein product: CASSGAGSVNTGELFF. This chain uses TRBV25-1 with TRBJ2-2; D is perhaps TRBD2 (6 bases). CDR1 and CDR2 (germline): MGHDK, SYGVNS. The germline V and J ends were trimmed by 4 bases and 1 base, with 13 bases remaining between them. The CDR3 covers 16 residues.

For the CDR3, the DNA is TGTGCCAGCAGCTTAGATCTTAGGGGCCCTAGCTCTGGGGCCAACGTCCTGACTTTC. Encoded protein: CASSLDLRGPSSGANVLTF. V is TRBV11-2 and J is TRBJ2-6; possible D gene TRBD1, 5 bases. The V end was cut by 0 bases, the J end by 0 bases, with 15 bases between. From germline, CDR1 is SGHAT and CDR2 FQNNGV. This CDR3 has 19 residues.

This clone was observed a few times. V usage is TRBV25-1 and J usage is TRBJ1-4; D remains ambiguous. The V and J ends lost 3 bases and 6 bases respectively, with 11 bases between them. Germline assignment: CDR1 MGHDK and CDR2 SYGVNS. The CDR3 is 14 amino acids. The CDR3 spells CASSDGGVDEKLFF. CDR3 in DNA: TGTGCCAGCAGTGATGGCGGGGTTGATGAAAAACTGTTTTTT.

The chain has TRBV6-1 and TRBJ1-2; 7 nucleotides align to TRBD1. Germline CDR1 reads MNHNS; CDR2 reads SASEGT. J was trimmed by 4 bases and V by 3 bases; bases with no gene match: 8. The CDR3 covers 15 residues. The CDR3 spells CASSEKPGQLYGYTF. The CDR3 DNA reads as TGTGCCAGCAGTGAGAAGCCGGGACAGCTCTATGGCTACACCTTC.

The chain joins TRBV29-1 to TRBJ1-2; tentative D call: TRBD1 (5 bases). The V gene lost 7 bases and the J gene lost 3 bases, with 9 bases spanning the gap. The CDR3 is 11 amino acids. Looked up from germline, CDR1 is SQVTM and CDR2 is ANQGSEA. CDR3 bases: TGCAGCGCCCCAGGGTACTATGGCTACACCTTC. Protein: CSAPGYYGYTF. Full variable domain (remainder filled in from reference TRBV29-1 and TRBJ1-2): SAVISQKPSRDICQRGTSLTIQCQVDSQVTMMFWYRQQPGQSLTLIATANQGSEATYESGFVIDKFPISRPNLTFSTLTVSNMSPEDSSIYLCSAPGYYGYTFGSGTRLTVV.